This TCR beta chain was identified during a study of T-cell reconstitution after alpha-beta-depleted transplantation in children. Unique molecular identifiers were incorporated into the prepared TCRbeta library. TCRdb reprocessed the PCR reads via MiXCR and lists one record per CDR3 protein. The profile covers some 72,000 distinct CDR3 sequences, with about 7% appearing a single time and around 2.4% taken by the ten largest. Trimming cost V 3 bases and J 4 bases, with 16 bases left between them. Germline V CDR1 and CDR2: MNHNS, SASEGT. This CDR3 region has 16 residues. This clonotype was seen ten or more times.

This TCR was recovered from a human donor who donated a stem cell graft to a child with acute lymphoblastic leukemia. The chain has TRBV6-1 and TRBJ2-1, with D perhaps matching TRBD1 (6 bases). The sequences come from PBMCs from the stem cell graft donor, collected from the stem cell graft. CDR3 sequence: CASSDGLYQGYNEQFF. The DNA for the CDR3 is TGTGCCAGCAGTGATGGGCTCTACCAGGGGTACAATGAGCAGTTCTTC.